This passage covers 30 T cell receptor beta chains from one sample sequenced in a study of T and B cells in COVID-19 patients. Each TRB amplification used 250-500 ng of genomic DNA from blood. BIOMED2 TRB-A/B primer pools were used in multiplex TRB PCR. TCRdb re-called the multiplex PCR reads through MiXCR, storing one row per CDR3 protein. Here the sample spans more than 9,500 distinct CDR3 sequences, around 30% being singletons. The sample was blood. Source of these receptors: a human donor who had recovered from COVID-19.

The chain carries TRBV6-5 and TRBJ2-5, with 9 bases lining up with TRBD1. This CDR3 has 16 residues. CDR1 and CDR2 from the germline V gene are MNHEY and SVGAGI. V trimming: 0 bases; J trimming: 5 bases; junction bases outside the gene matches: 7. Written as DNA, the CDR3 is TGTGCCAGCAGTTACTCAAACAGGGGGCTCGGGGAGACCCAGTACTTC. It is translated as CASSYSNRGLGETQYF.

The rearrangement joins TRBV19 to TRBJ2-2, with D perhaps assigned TRBD1 or TRBD2 (6 bases each). This CDR3 is built from 15 residues. Deletions cut 8 bases from V and 0 bases from J, with 13 bases between. CDR1 and CDR2 from the germline V gene are LNHDA and SQIVND (reference sequence). CDR3 nucleotides: TGTGCCAGTCGACCGGGGGCTACGAACACCGGGGAGCTGTTTTTT. It is translated as CASRPGATNTGELFF.

A word on this clonotype: Since a much larger clone is just one base distant, this may be a read error. The final CDR3 position lacks the conserved phenylalanine or tryptophan, pointing to a likely read error. This chain joins TRBV19 and TRBJ1-2; D remains unclear. This CDR3 is built from 11 residues. Between the trimmed V and J ends, which lost 11 bases and 8 bases, there was a span of 15 bases. CDR1 and CDR2 (germline): LNHDA, SQIVND (reference sequence). The DNA for the CDR3 is TGTGCCGTCCGGGTTAGTCACGGCTACACCTTA. Translating gives CAVRVSHGYTL.

By sample fraction, this clonotype is medium-sized. The rearrangement uses TRBV29-1 and TRBJ2-6; D possibly corresponds to TRBD1 (7 bases). Germline CDR1 SQVTM, CDR2 ANQGSEA. The CDR3 has 17 residues. The CDR3 loop reads CIPGAKGAEGGANVLTF. As DNA, the CDR3 is TGCATCCCGGGGGCCAAGGGGGCGGAAGGTGGGGCCAACGTCCTGACTTTC.

This clonotype has ten or more counts. The chain joins TRBV5-5 to TRBJ2-2, with TRBD1 matching over 9 bases. In germline, CDR1 is SGHKS, CDR2 YYEKEE (reference sequence). V dropped 2 bases and J dropped 4; count of bases not matched to a gene: 12. This CDR3 comprises 18 residues. CDR3 sequence: CASSFYFPGQGSTGELFF. The CDR3 DNA reads as TGTGCCAGCAGCTTCTATTTCCCCGGACAGGGGAGCACCGGGGAGCTGTTTTTT.

The V call is TRBV29-1, the J call TRBJ2-3, with 12 bases fitting TRBD2. V lost 3 bases and J lost 5; bases outside the gene matches: 0. CDR3 length: 13 residues. Germline V gene lookup returns CDR1 SQVTM and CDR2 ANQGSEA. The CDR3 DNA sequence: TGCAGCGTTGAGGGACTAGCGGGAGATACGCAGTATTTT. Residues: CSVEGLAGDTQYF.

The count of this clonotype is one. The chain uses TRBV5-6 and TRBJ1-1; tentative D call: TRBD1 (5 bases). Germline V gene data show CDR1 as SGHDT and CDR2 as YYEEEE. The CDR3 runs to 19 residues. Deletions cut 4 bases from V and 0 bases from J, with 25 bases between. This CDR3 reads CASSPLLPGLLLLNTEAFF. CDR3 nucleotides: TGTGCCAGCAGCCCTCTTCTTCCGGGACTCCTTCTTCTGAACACTGAAGCTTTCTTT.

By share of the sample, this clonotype is medium-sized (0.01 to 0.1%). CDR3 loop: CASSTRETQYF. The CDR3 DNA is TGTGCCAGTAGTACCCGGGAGACCCAGTACTTC. J is TRBJ2-5 and V is TRBV19; D unclear. This CDR3 is 11 amino acids long. Trimming cost V 4 bases and J 5 bases, with 5 bases left between them. Germline CDR1 reads LNHDA; CDR2 reads SQIVND (reference sequence). Together with reference TRBV19 and TRBJ2-5, the CDR3 gives the full variable domain: DGGITQSPKYLFRKEGQNVTLSCEQNLNHDAMYWYRQDPGQGLRLIYYSQIVNDFQKGDIAEGYSVSREKKESFPLTVTSAQKNPTAFYLCASSTRETQYFGPGTRLLVL.

This clonotype qualifies as medium-sized (0.01 to 0.1%). V and J are TRBV19 and TRBJ2-2; TRBD2 is a possible D gene (6 bases). V dropped 2 bases and J dropped 5 bases, with 9 bases sitting between them. There are 14 residues in the CDR3. CDR1 is LNHDA and CDR2 is SQIVND in the germline V gene (reference sequence). As DNA, the CDR3 is TGTGCCAGTAGTATAACGGGAGAAACCGGGGAGCTGTTTTTT. Its translation is CASSITGETGELFF. The full variable domain, in which reference TRBV19 and TRBJ2-2 provide the parts outside the CDR3, is DGGITQSPKYLFRKEGQNVTLSCEQNLNHDAMYWYRQDPGQGLRLIYYSQIVNDFQKGDIAEGYSVSREKKESFPLTVTSAQKNPTAFYLCASSITGETGELFFGEGSRLTVL.

This clonotype appeared a few times. This chain links TRBV5-4 with TRBJ1-3, with TRBD1 matching over 7 bases. The CDR3 sequence is 14 residues long. Germline-derived CDR1 and CDR2 are SGHNT and YYREEE (reference sequence). V lost 3 bases to trimming and J lost 5 bases; unmatched junction nucleotides: 5. The CDR3 is CASSSNRGRNTIYF. DNA for the CDR3: TGTGCCAGCAGCTCCAACAGGGGAAGAAACACCATATATTTT.

This clonotype appeared a few times. This chain uses TRBV11-3 with TRBJ1-2; D unclear. Germline CDR1 SGHNT, CDR2 YENEEA. The ends were cut back, 2 bases at V and 6 bases at J, with 13 bases in the middle. The CDR3 extends over 14 amino acids. CDR3 DNA: TGTGCCAGCAGCTTAACCCCCCCCTTAGATGGCTACACCTTC. It encodes CASSLTPPLDGYTF.

The chain links TRBV20-1 to TRBJ2-3; the match to TRBD1 covers 8 bases. V gave up 2 bases and J gave up 5 bases; unmatched junction bases: 12. The CDR3 extends over 16 amino acids. Germline V CDR1 and CDR2: DFQATT, SNEGSKA (reference sequence). CDR3: CSARPGQGSYGDTQYF. CDR3 in DNA: TGCAGTGCTAGACCCGGACAGGGAAGTTATGGAGATACGCAGTATTTT.

J is TRBJ1-2 and V is TRBV5-4, with a possible D match to TRBD1 (5 bases). Germline V gene sequence: CDR1 SGHNT, CDR2 YYREEE (reference sequence). Deletions cut 4 bases from V and 3 bases from J, with 16 bases between. The CDR3 totals 15 residues. The CDR3: CASSGRGFVDYGYTF. DNA of the CDR3: TGTGCCAGCAGCGGAAGGGGTTTTGTCGACTATGGCTACACCTTC.

This clonotype ranks as medium-sized. The chain uses TRBV6-6 and TRBJ2-5, with D unclear. V lost 5 bases and J 5 bases, leaving 15 bases between the germline ends. The CDR3 is made up of 14 amino acids. Germline V gene data show CDR1 as MNHNY and CDR2 as SVGAGI (reference sequence). CDR3 sequence reads: CASSPSAARETQYF. The CDR3 DNA reads as TGTGCCAGCAGTCCCTCGGCCGCCCGGGAGACCCAGTACTTC.

This rearrangement joins TRBV7-9 to TRBJ1-3; 7 bases are a match to TRBD1. CDR1 SEHNR and CDR2 FQNEAQ come from the germline V gene (reference sequence). CDR3 length: 16 amino acids. Trimming took 3 bases from V and 0 from J; bases not matched to a gene: 5. The CDR3 loop is CASSFRDSNSGNTIYF. The CDR3 nucleotides read TGTGCCAGCAGCTTCCGGGACAGCAACTCTGGAAACACCATATATTTT. Full variable domain (remainder filled in from reference TRBV7-9 and TRBJ1-3): DTGVSQNPRHKITKRGQNVTFRCDPISEHNRLYWYRQTLGQGPEFLTYFQNEAQLEKSRLLSDRFSAERPKGSFSTLEIQRTEQGDSAMYLCASSFRDSNSGNTIYFGEGSWLTVV.

In its sample, this clonotype was seen a few times. V is TRBV18 and J is TRBJ1-1, with D unresolved. Germline V CDR1 and CDR2: KGHSH, LQKENI. Trimming took off 1 base at V and 2 bases at J, with 8 bases between the two ends. The CDR3 spans 14 residues. CDR3 protein: CASSPRTGNTEAFF. The CDR3 nucleotides are TGTGCCAGCTCACCACGGACGGGTAACACTGAAGCTTTCTTT.

This rearrangement joins TRBV7-2 to TRBJ1-2; D gene unclear. Looked up from germline, CDR1 is SGHTA and CDR2 is FQGNSA. V was shortened by 1 base and J by 2 bases, with 8 bases between the two germline ends. The length of the CDR3 is 14 residues. The CDR3 protein is CASSLVGMNYGYTF. DNA for the CDR3: TGTGCCAGCAGCTTAGTTGGGATGAACTATGGCTACACCTTC.

This clonotype was found a few times. This chain connects TRBV6-5 to TRBJ1-5; D remains unclear. This CDR3 is 13 amino acids long. CDR1 is MNHEY, CDR2 SVGAGI, per germline. Trimming stripped 8 bases from V and 5 bases from J, with 13 bases between. The CDR3 loop reads CASSAAWDQPQHF. The CDR3 DNA follows: TGTGCCAGCTCCGCTGCCTGGGATCAGCCCCAGCATTTT.

This clonotype rates as medium-sized (0.01 to 0.1%). J is TRBJ2-3 and V is TRBV29-1; possible D gene TRBD2, 5 bases. Germline V gene sequence: CDR1 SQVTM, CDR2 ANQGSEA. The CDR3 consists of 15 residues. V was trimmed by 5 bases and J by 3 bases, leaving 18 bases between them. The chain's CDR3 is CSVKMLASTTDTQYF. As DNA, the CDR3 is TGCAGCGTTAAAATGCTAGCTTCAACTACAGATACGCAGTATTTT.

The chain couples TRBV7-9 to TRBJ2-7, with D hard to call. The germline gives CDR1 SEHNR, CDR2 FQNEAQ (reference sequence). V lost 5 bases to trimming and J lost 2 bases, with 10 bases between them. The CDR3 is 13 residues long. The CDR3 sequence is CASSQTPPYEQYF. The CDR3, as DNA: TGTGCCAGCAGCCAGACACCTCCCTACGAGCAGTACTTC.

The chain is built from TRBV20-1 and TRBJ2-7; D might be TRBD1 (6 bases). Deletions cut 4 bases from V and 2 bases from J, with 18 bases between. The CDR3 covers 15 residues. Per germline, CDR1 DFQATT and CDR2 SNEGSKA (reference sequence). This CDR3 is CSATSSRGSTYEQYF. The CDR3 bases are TGCAGTGCTACCAGTTCAAGGGGGTCTACCTACGAGCAGTACTTC.

The sample holds a few counts of this clonotype. This chain uses TRBV27 with TRBJ1-6, with D perhaps TRBD1 (6 bases). The CDR3 sequence is 16 residues long. The V gene lost 5 bases and the J gene lost 0 bases, with 11 bases spanning the gap. Germline values: CDR1 MNHEY, CDR2 SMNVEV (reference sequence). CDR3 residues: CASSRQVSSYNSPLHF. As DNA, the CDR3 is TGTGCCAGCAGTAGACAGGTCAGCTCCTATAATTCACCCCTCCACTTT.

This clonotype was detected only a few times. This chain joins TRBV5-4 and TRBJ1-1; 11 positions match TRBD1. V lost 4 bases, J lost 7 bases, and 12 bases stayed unmatched. This CDR3 is 16 amino acids long. Per the germline V gene, CDR1 is SGHNT and CDR2 is YYREEE (reference sequence). The CDR3 loop is CASSRDRGVDRDEAFF. The CDR3, as DNA: TGTGCCAGCAGCCGGGACAGGGGGGTAGATCGGGATGAAGCTTTCTTT.

This chain joins TRBV12-3 or TRBV12-4 and TRBJ1-5; D remains ambiguous. The V end lost 3 bases, the J end lost 0 bases, and 6 bases lay between the germline ends. The CDR3 runs to 14 residues. The CDR3 loop is CASSLPRSNQPQHF. CDR3 bases: TGTGCCAGCAGTTTGCCGCGTAGCAATCAGCCCCAGCATTTT.

J is TRBJ1-6 and V is TRBV11-2; 8 bases map to TRBD1. The CDR3 contains 13 residues. Trimming at V came to 5 bases and at J to 15 bases, leaving 9 bases not matched to a gene. The germline V gene has CDR1 SGHAT and CDR2 FQNNGV. The CDR3 DNA sequence: TGTGCCAGCAGCCCCGGGACAGGCCTTCTCCTCCACTTT. Its translation is CASSPGTGLLLHF. Based on the CDR3 plus reference TRBV11-2 and TRBJ1-6, the full variable domain is EAGVAQSPRYKIIEKRQSVAFWCNPISGHATLYWYQQILGQGPKLLIQFQNNGVVDDSQLPKDRFSAERLKGVDSTLKIQPAKLEDSAVYLCASSPGTGLLLHFGNGTRLTVT.

Within the sample, this clonotype is medium-sized. The chain carries TRBV27 and TRBJ2-3; a weak D match, TRBD1 (5 bases). The CDR3 totals 11 residues. Trimming removed 6 bases at V and 5 bases at J, with 6 bases between. Germline V CDR1 and CDR2: MNHEY, SMNVEV (reference sequence). CDR3 sequence: CASRGVDTQYF. The CDR3, as DNA: TGTGCCAGCAGAGGGGTAGATACGCAGTATTTT.

This chain uses TRBV6-5 with TRBJ2-3, with a tentative D call TRBD2 (6 bases). The CDR3 contains 18 residues. Trimming cost V 2 bases and J 0 bases, with 18 bases left between them. Germline values: CDR1 MNHEY, CDR2 SVGAGI. The CDR3 reads CASSYVGGWTTSTDTQYF. The CDR3 DNA reads as TGTGCCAGCAGTTACGTCGGCGGGTGGACTACTAGCACAGATACGCAGTATTTT.

This clonotype was counted a few times. The DNA of the CDR3 is TGTGCCAGCAGTCTCAGTGGATCACCCCTCCACTTT. It is translated as CASSLSGSPLHF. This chain uses TRBV12-3 or TRBV12-4 with TRBJ1-6; D unresolved. The CDR3 has 12 amino acids. Trimming shortened V by 5 bases and J by 10 bases, and 9 bases separated the two germline ends.

The chain couples TRBV12-3 or TRBV12-4 to TRBJ1-1; D is uncertain. The CDR3 is 13 residues long. Between the trimmed V and J ends, which lost 4 bases and 1 base, there was a span of 7 bases. Here the CDR3 reads CASSYGRNTEAFF. The DNA for the CDR3 is TGTGCCAGCAGTTATGGACGGAACACTGAAGCTTTCTTT.

This clonotype was seen only a few times. The chain combines TRBV27 with TRBJ1-4, with a weak D call TRBD1 (5 bases). CDR3 length: 14 amino acids. The V end lost 3 bases, the J end lost 5 bases, and 10 bases lay between the germline ends. CDR1 is MNHEY, CDR2 SMNVEV, per germline (reference sequence). CDR3 nucleotide sequence: TGTGCCAGCAGTTTTGCAGGGAACAATGAAAAACTGTTTTTT. Its protein product is CASSFAGNNEKLFF.